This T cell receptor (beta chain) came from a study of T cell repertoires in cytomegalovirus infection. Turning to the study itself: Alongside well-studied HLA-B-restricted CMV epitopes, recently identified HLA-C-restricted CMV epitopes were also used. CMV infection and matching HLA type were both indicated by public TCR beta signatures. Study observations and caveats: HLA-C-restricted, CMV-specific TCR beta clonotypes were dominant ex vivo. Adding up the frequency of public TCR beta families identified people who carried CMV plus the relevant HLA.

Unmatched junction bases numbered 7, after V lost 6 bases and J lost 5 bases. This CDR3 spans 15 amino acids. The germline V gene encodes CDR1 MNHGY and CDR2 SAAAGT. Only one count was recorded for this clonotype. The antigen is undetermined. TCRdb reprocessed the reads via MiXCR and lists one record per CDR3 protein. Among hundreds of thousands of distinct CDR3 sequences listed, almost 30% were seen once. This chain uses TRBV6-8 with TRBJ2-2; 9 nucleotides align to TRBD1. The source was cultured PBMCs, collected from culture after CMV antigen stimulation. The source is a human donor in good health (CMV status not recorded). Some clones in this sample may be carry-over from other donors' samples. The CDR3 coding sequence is TGTGCCAGCAGACCTACAGGGGGCGAAACCGGGGAGCTGTTTTTT. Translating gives CASRPTGGETGELFF.